This TCR beta chain was captured in a study of blood T cell repertoires in COVID-19. The overall study: Specimens from acute and convalescent COVID-19 originated in the United States, Italy and Spain. In each case, the material was cDNA or gDNA derived from T cells, B-cell-depleted T cells, or PBMCs.

The germline V and J ends were trimmed by 8 bases and 4 bases, with 9 bases remaining between them. The length of the CDR3 is 12 residues. Germline V lookup: CDR1 SGHAT, CDR2 FQNNGV. Patients at the Seattle site were enrolled during active infection and followed longitudinally. Original processing notes: Estimation of nucleated cell counts relied on the amplification of reference gene primers. Libraries were prepared by immunoSEQ multiplex PCR; TCRdb keeps only in-frame clonotypes and omits some of them. V and J calls and clone size are those listed in that table; D and trimming were worked out from the DNA. The repertoire consists of about 480,000 clones, with around 88% occurring once and the leading ten covering around an eighth.

This receptor was taken from a woman aged 45-59 years with COVID-19, enrolled during active disease. The sequenced sample consisted of peripheral blood. The chain carries TRBV11-2 and TRBJ1-3, with a weak D call TRBD1 (6 bases). The CDR3 nucleotides are TGTGCCAGCGGGGGGGCCGGAAACACCATATATTTT. This translates into CASGGAGNTIYF. The complete variable domain, with remaining parts taken from reference TRBV11-2 and TRBJ1-3, reads EAGVAQSPRYKIIEKRQSVAFWCNPISGHATLYWYQQILGQGPKLLIQFQNNGVVDDSQLPKDRFSAERLKGVDSTLKIQPAKLEDSAVYLCASGGAGNTIYFGEGSWLTVV.